The 23 T cell receptor beta chains presented below share a single source sample, sequenced in a study of T cell responses to AZD1222 COVID-19 vaccine (dated by TCRdb to 2020 to 2022). The library was produced with the immunoSEQ multiplex PCR assay. TCRdb limited this immuneACCESS table to in-frame rearrangements with V and J called. A share of clones is missing; checked studies link under half to unresolved V genes, and the rest is unexplained. The sample profile shows about 150,000 clones; more than 90% of them were found once. The ten largest account for approximately 17% of the sample. The sample's time point, from its label and the paper: baseline before first vaccination. Material: peripheral blood, obtained on day 0 of AZD1222 vaccination. These receptors originate from an adult in good health.

This clone was counted once. This chain connects TRBV5-1 to TRBJ1-2, with 9 bases identical to TRBD1. J gave up 4 bases and V 0 bases, and 4 bases lay outside the gene matches. The CDR3 runs to 15 residues. The germline V gene encodes CDR1 SGHRS and CDR2 YFSETQ. CDR3 nucleotides: TGCGCCAGCAGCTTGGCGGGACAGGGAGGCTATGGCTACACCTTC. Translated: CASSLAGQGGYGYTF.

This clone was seen just once. The chain carries TRBV7-3 and TRBJ1-1; a weak D match, TRBD1 (5 bases). Germline CDR1 reads SGHTA; CDR2 reads FQGTGA. This CDR3 is 13 amino acids long. Trimming shortened V by 2 bases and J by 7 bases, and 11 bases separated the two germline ends. CDR3 coding DNA: TGTGCCAGCAGCTTATTGGTGGGGGATGAAGCTTTCTTT. Translating it yields CASSLLVGDEAFF.

CDR3 sequence (DNA): TGCGCCAGCAGCCAAGATCCAGGGGGCCGCTATGGCTACACCTTC. This sequence encodes CASSQDPGGRYGYTF. V gene TRBV4-1 combines with J gene TRBJ1-2, with 8 bases that match TRBD1. CDR3 length: 15 residues. Germline-derived CDR1 and CDR2 are MGHRA and YSYEKL. Losses at the gene ends were 0 bases for V and 4 bases for J; bases not matched to a gene: 4.

The CDR3 nucleotides read TGTGCCAGCAGCGCCTCCGCGGGACAGTTGAACACTGAAGCTTTCTTT. Protein: CASSASAGQLNTEAFF. The V gene is TRBV3-1 (or the pseudogene TRBV3-2), the J gene TRBJ1-1; 7 bases match TRBD1. Germline-derived CDR1 and CDR2 are LGHDT and YNNKEL (reference sequence). Trimming at V came to 5 bases and at J to 0 bases, leaving 9 bases not matched to a gene. The CDR3 is made up of 16 amino acids.

This chain connects TRBV27 to TRBJ2-3; TRBD2 matches 12 bases. The CDR3 has 18 residues. Germline lookup yields CDR1 MNHEY and CDR2 SMNVEV (reference sequence). V shed 1 base, J shed 2 bases, and the junction held 7 bases outside the gene matches. CDR3 region: CASSLYIRLAGDTDTQYF. The CDR3 nucleotides read TGTGCCAGCAGTTTATATATCCGACTAGCGGGAGACACAGATACGCAGTATTTT.

A word on this clone: Germline is not matched at one junction end, which may reflect a read error. This chain joins TRBV9 and TRBJ2-1; TRBD2 matches 11 bases. This CDR3 comprises 14 residues. The germline CDR1 and CDR2 sequences are SGDLS and YYNGEE. The CDR3 sequence: CASSAYGTSGTKVF. DNA for the CDR3: TGTGCCAGCAGCGCATACGGGACTAGCGGTACCAAGGTCTTC.

In nucleotides, the CDR3 is TGCGCCAGCAGCTTGGACCCGGCTAATCAGCCCCAGCATTTT. Encoded protein: CASSLDPANQPQHF. This sequence joins TRBV5-1 and TRBJ1-5; D not certain. The CDR3 is 14 amino acids. CDR1 and CDR2 from the germline V gene are SGHRS and YFSETQ. The germline V and J ends were trimmed by 0 bases and 4 bases, with 8 bases remaining between them. The variable domain in full, with the rest retrieved from reference TRBV5-1 and TRBJ1-5, is KAGVTQTPRYLIKTRGQQVTLSCSPISGHRSVSWYQQTPGQGLQFLFEYFSETQRNKGNFPGRFSGRQFSNSRSEMNVSTLELGDSALYLCASSLDPANQPQHFGDGTRLSIL.

Comment on this clone: The conserved closing phenylalanine or tryptophan is absent in this CDR3, likely reflecting a read error. No DNA is shown, since the ends of the CDR3 on it are uncertain; the CDR3 is the one TCRdb lists. The rearrangement joins TRBV18 to TRBJ2-7; the D call TRBD1 from the table was never checked on the DNA. Germline CDR1 and CDR2: KGHSH and LQKENI. A total of 11 residues make up the CDR3, ends included. The CDR3 loop is CASSQGATWAS.

CDR3 nucleotide sequence: TGTGCCAGCAGTGAAGGGACCTGGACAGAACTTTACACTGAAGCTTTCTTT. This gives the protein CASSEGTWTELYTEAFF. This chain links TRBV6-1 with TRBJ1-1; D is possibly TRBD1 (6 bases). This CDR3 spans 17 amino acids. Germline CDR1 is MNHNS and CDR2 is SASEGT. The V end was cut by 1 base, the J end by 3 bases, with 18 bases between.

The CDR3 region has the DNA TGTGCCAGCAGCCTCCGACTAGCGGCCAGCACAGATACGCAGTATTTT. It is translated as CASSLRLAASTDTQYF. V gene TRBV7-8 combines with J gene TRBJ2-3; TRBD2 aligns across 9 bases. The CDR3 is made up of 16 amino acids. Germline CDR1 reads SGHVS; CDR2 reads FQNEAQ. V lost 5 bases and J lost 0; bases outside the gene matches: 6.

The rearrangement joins TRBV20-1 to TRBJ2-5; no clear D gene. Germline V lookup: CDR1 DFQATT, CDR2 SNEGSKA (reference sequence). V lost 3 bases, J lost 4 bases, and 9 bases lay in between. This CDR3 comprises 12 residues. This CDR3 is CSASVVSETQYF. DNA of the CDR3: TGCAGTGCTAGTGTGGTATCAGAGACCCAGTACTTC.

This rearrangement joins TRBV11-2 to TRBJ2-2, with TRBD1 identical over 7 bases. CDR1 is SGHAT, CDR2 FQNNGV, per germline. There are 15 residues in the CDR3. V was pared by 5 bases and J by 5 bases, with 8 bases of the junction left unmatched. Written as DNA, the CDR3 is TGTGCCAGCAGCCCACTGACAGGGTTAACCGGGGAGCTGTTTTTT. This encodes CASSPLTGLTGELFF.

This clone was observed a few times. The rearrangement joins TRBV7-2 to TRBJ2-7, with unresolved D. The V and J ends lost 9 bases and 1 base respectively, with 22 bases between them. Germline CDR1 and CDR2: SGHTA and FQGNSA. The CDR3 runs to 16 residues. The CDR3 nucleotides are TGTGCCAGTCAGCTTAGTACCCGGACGGTATCCTACGAGCAGTACTTC. Its translation: CASQLSTRTVSYEQYF.

The chain recombines TRBV6-5 with TRBJ1-6; D not certain. Germline values: CDR1 MNHEY, CDR2 SVGAGI. This CDR3 comprises 11 residues. The CDR3 DNA reads as TGTGCGGACCCTAATAGTTCACCCCTCCACTTT. Protein sequence: CADPNSSPLHF.

V gene TRBV7-8 combines with J gene TRBJ1-5; D is unresolved. Germline V gene data show CDR1 as SGHVS and CDR2 as FQNEAQ. Trimming pared 1 base from V and 7 bases from J, leaving 11 bases between. The CDR3 loop spans 14 amino acids. The CDR3 loop reads CASSLDVGEQPQHF. The CDR3, as DNA: TGTGCCAGCAGCTTAGACGTGGGAGAGCAGCCCCAGCATTTT.

The genes are TRBV2 and TRBJ1-1; 10 bases map to TRBD1. The germline CDR1 and CDR2 sequences are SNHLY and FYNNEI. V shed 6 bases, J shed 6 bases, and the junction held 13 bases outside the gene matches. The CDR3 has 16 residues. Here the CDR3 DNA reads TGTGCCAGCAGAAGACAGGGGGCTGGGGTCGTGGCTGAAGCTTTCTTT. This sequence encodes CASRRQGAGVVAEAFF.

This chain links TRBV7-9 with TRBJ2-2; D might be TRBD2 (6 bases). CDR3 length: 11 amino acids. Germline V gene data show CDR1 as SEHNR and CDR2 as FQNEAQ (reference sequence). V was shortened by 9 bases and J by 6 bases, with 8 bases between the two germline ends. The CDR3 region has the DNA TGTGCCAGAGGCGGGGCCGGGGAGCTGTTTTTT. Translating gives CARGGAGELFF. Together with reference TRBV7-9 and TRBJ2-2, the CDR3 gives the full variable domain: DTGVSQNPRHKITKRGQNVTFRCDPISEHNRLYWYRQTLGQGPEFLTYFQNEAQLEKSRLLSDRFSAERPKGSFSTLEIQRTEQGDSAMYLCARGGAGELFFGEGSRLTVL.

The CDR3 DNA sequence: TGCGCCAGCAGCCAGGGTAACGCGGGGAGCCACAAAAACATTCAGTACTTC. Translation: CASSQGNAGSHKNIQYF. The chain is built from TRBV4-3 and TRBJ2-4; D possibly corresponds to TRBD2 (6 bases). Germline V gene sequence: CDR1 LGHNA, CDR2 YSLEER. The CDR3 sequence is 17 residues long. The germline V and J ends were trimmed by 3 bases and 3 bases, with 18 bases remaining between them.

V is TRBV2 and J is TRBJ2-1; 9 nucleotides match TRBD2. Germline V CDR1 and CDR2: SNHLY, FYNNEI. The CDR3 runs 13 residues. The junction had 6 bases not matched to a gene; V was cut back by 8 bases and J by 7 bases. Here the CDR3 reads CASLSGRRNEQFF. The CDR3 DNA reads TGTGCCAGCCTTAGCGGGAGAAGGAATGAGCAGTTCTTC.

This chain uses TRBV7-9 with TRBJ2-1; D not resolved. This CDR3 spans 13 amino acids. CDR1 SEHNR and CDR2 FQNEAQ come from the germline V gene (reference sequence). Trimming removed 1 base from V and 10 bases from J, with 11 bases in between. The CDR3 reads CASSLETLGEQFF. In DNA form, the CDR3 reads TGTGCCAGCAGCTTAGAGACCCTAGGAGAGCAGTTCTTC.

J is TRBJ2-3 and V is TRBV21-1; the D call TRBD2 from the table was never checked on the DNA. TRBV21-1 is designated a pseudogene. The CDR3 has 17 residues. The CDR3 sequence is CASSKARGGMRTDTQYF. CDR3 nucleotide sequence: TGTGCCAGCAGCAAAGCGCGCGGGGGGATGAGGACAGATACGCAGTATTTT.

The rearrangement joins TRBV7-6 to TRBJ1-4; no definite D call. The germline CDR1 and CDR2 sequences are SGHVS and FNYEAQ. The CDR3 contains 16 residues. V was cut by 5 bases and J by 0 bases, with 13 bases left in between. CDR3 sequence (DNA): TGTGCCAGCAGCCCAAGAATCGGTGCAACTAATGAAAAACTGTTTTTT. This codes for CASSPRIGATNEKLFF.

The chain recombines TRBV4-3 with TRBJ1-1, with 9 bases that match TRBD1. V was clipped by 6 bases and J by 2 bases; unmatched bases: 4. The CDR3 consists of 14 residues. Germline values: CDR1 LGHNA, CDR2 YSLEER. The CDR3 sequence is CASREQGANTEAFF. DNA of the CDR3: TGCGCCAGCAGGGAACAGGGGGCAAACACTGAAGCTTTCTTT.